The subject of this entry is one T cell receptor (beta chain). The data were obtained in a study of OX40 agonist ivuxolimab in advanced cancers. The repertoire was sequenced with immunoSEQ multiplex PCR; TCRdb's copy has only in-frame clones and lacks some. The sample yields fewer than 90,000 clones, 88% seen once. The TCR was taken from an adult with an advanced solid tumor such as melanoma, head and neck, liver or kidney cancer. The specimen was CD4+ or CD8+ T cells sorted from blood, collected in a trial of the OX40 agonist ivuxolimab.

The CDR3 protein is CASSLFPGQGGEQYF. CDR3 nucleotides: TGTGCCAGCAGTTTATTTCCGGGACAGGGGGGCGAGCAGTACTTC. The chain is built from TRBV28 and TRBJ2-7, with 11 bases that match TRBD1. This CDR3 contains 15 residues. Trimming cost V 1 base and J 6 bases; bases outside gene matches: 5. The germline V gene has CDR1 MDHEN and CDR2 SYDVKM.